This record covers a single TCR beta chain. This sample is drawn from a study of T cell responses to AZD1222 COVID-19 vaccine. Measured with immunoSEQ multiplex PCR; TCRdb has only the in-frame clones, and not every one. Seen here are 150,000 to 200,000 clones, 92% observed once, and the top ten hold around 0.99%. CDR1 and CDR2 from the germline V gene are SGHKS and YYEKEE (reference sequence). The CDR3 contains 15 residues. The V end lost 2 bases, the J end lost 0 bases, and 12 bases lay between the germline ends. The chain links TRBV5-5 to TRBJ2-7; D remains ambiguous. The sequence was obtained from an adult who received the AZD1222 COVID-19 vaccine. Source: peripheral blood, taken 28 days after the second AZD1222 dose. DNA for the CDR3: TGTGCCAGCAGCTTCGTCCAGATCAGCTCCTACGAGCAGTACTTC. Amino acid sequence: CASSFVQISSYEQYF.